Given below is one TCR beta chain in context. The CDR3 length is 12 residues. Germline lookup yields CDR1 SQVTM and CDR2 ANQGSEA. For blood RNA, unsorted whole blood served as the source, and germline DNA was extracted too. A constant-region primer served to make TCR beta cDNA from roughly 460 ng total RNA. Three-round nested multiplex PCR performed with slightly modified ARM-PCR produced the TCR beta libraries. TRBV1-TRBV30 forward primers paired with a C-beta reverse primer were used in the first two PCR rounds, which ran roughly 10 cycles each. TCRdb redid the calling of the multiplex PCR reads with MiXCR, one entry per CDR3 protein. The sample lists a few hundred thousand distinct CDR3 sequences, about three fifths occurring once. These data are taken from a study of tumor-infiltrating lymphocytes in primary liver carcinoma. Overall study: Primary liver carcinoma in the patients was surgically resected. The patients comprised men and women between the ages of 30 and 69 years. Tumor lesions were T1-T3 N0M0 and spanned roughly 4 to 10 cm.

V usage is TRBV29-1 and J usage is TRBJ2-1; D is unresolved. The J call may not be correct, given that the DNA end is closer to TRBJ2-7. This clonotype was sampled from a woman under 40 with primary liver carcinoma and hepatitis B virus infection. The sequenced sample was peripheral blood. The CDR3 DNA is TGCAGCGTAACCGATGGTTACAATGAGCAGTACTTC. This sequence encodes CSVTDGYNEQYF.